The 26 T cell receptor beta chains given below trace back to one sample, sequenced in a study of T-cell memory formation after mild COVID-19. In TCRdb, the 5' RACE reads were re-called with MiXCR into one record per CDR3 protein. The table includes tens of thousands of distinct CDR3 sequences, less than 15% detected once. The sequenced material came from PBMCs or a T cell subset sorted from them (not recorded which). The receptors shown here come from an adult woman who had mild COVID-19 (a few samples of this study predate the infection). Cell type and time point are not known.

Many counts were recorded for this clonotype. The chain uses TRBV7-2 and TRBJ2-5; TRBD2 matches at 13 bases. The V and J ends lost 1 base and 5 bases, in that order; junction bases with no gene match: 1. CDR1 is SGHTA and CDR2 is FQGNSA in the germline V gene. The CDR3 has 15 amino acids. The CDR3 coding sequence is TGTGCCAGCAGCTTAGGGGGACTAGCGGGGGAGACCCAGTACTTC. Residues: CASSLGGLAGETQYF.

At least ten counts were recorded for this clonotype. The chain is built from TRBV20-1 and TRBJ2-7; 13 bases are shared with TRBD2. The junction had 8 bases not matched to a gene; V was cut back by 6 bases and J by 9 bases. CDR3 length: 13 amino acids. In germline, CDR1 is DFQATT, CDR2 SNEGSKA (reference sequence). The CDR3 protein is CSAVLAGGPVQYF. The CDR3 nucleotides are TGCAGTGCAGTACTAGCGGGAGGGCCGGTGCAGTACTTC.

This clonotype came up many times. The rearrangement joins TRBV6-5 to TRBJ1-2, with D perhaps matching TRBD1 (5 bases). CDR1 is MNHEY, CDR2 SVGAGI, per germline. There are 15 residues in the CDR3. Trimming left V 6 bases short and J 8 bases short, with 22 bases between. In nucleotides, the CDR3 is TGTGCCAGCAGACCCCTCCTCAGGGCATTGAAAGGCTACACCTTC. This codes for CASRPLLRALKGYTF.

This clonotype was seen repeatedly, ten times or more. V and J are TRBV29-1 and TRBJ1-1; D is undetermined. CDR3 length equals 10 residues. The germline CDR1 and CDR2 sequences are SQVTM and ANQGSEA. The V gene lost 5 bases and the J gene lost 10 bases, with 11 bases spanning the gap. The CDR3 DNA reads TGCAGCGTTCTGCTCTGGGGAGCTTTCTTT. Translation: CSVLLWGAFF.

This clonotype was detected many times. The rearrangement uses TRBV5-1 and TRBJ2-3; 9 bases align to TRBD2. The CDR3 has 14 amino acids. Germline lookup yields CDR1 SGHRS and CDR2 YFSETQ. Trimming removed 6 bases from V and 2 bases from J; junction bases left unmatched: 4. CDR3 sequence: CASTLAGNTDTQYF. The CDR3 DNA is TGCGCCAGCACCCTAGCGGGAAACACAGATACGCAGTATTTT.

The sample holds many counts of this clonotype. V and J are TRBV9 and TRBJ2-3, with no clear D. CDR1 and CDR2 from the germline V gene are SGDLS and YYNGEE. This CDR3 has 15 residues. The V gene lost 4 bases and the J gene lost 0 bases, with 12 bases spanning the gap. The CDR3 protein is CASSQSPGSTDTQYF. The CDR3 DNA sequence: TGTGCCAGCAGCCAGTCCCCCGGCAGCACAGATACGCAGTATTTT.

This clonotype occurred many times. The J gene is TRBJ2-7, the V gene TRBV3-1, with 13 bases fitting TRBD2. The CDR3 covers 16 residues. V shed 11 bases and J 4 bases; nucleotides not matched to a gene: 14. The germline V gene has CDR1 LGHDT and CDR2 YNNKEL (reference sequence). CDR3 protein: CAVGTSGAPTPYEQYF. The DNA for the CDR3 is TGTGCCGTCGGGACTAGCGGGGCCCCAACTCCTTACGAGCAGTACTTC.

V and J are TRBV7-9 and TRBJ2-3; D is possibly TRBD1 (6 bases). The V gene's germline CDR1 is SEHNR and CDR2 FQNEAQ (reference sequence). Trimming removed 5 bases from V and 7 bases from J, with 22 bases in between. The CDR3 is made up of 16 amino acids. The CDR3 loop reads CASSTRQVGTINTQYF. The CDR3 bases are TGTGCCAGCAGCACAAGACAGGTTGGGACAATAAATACGCAGTATTTT.

In this sample, this clonotype turned up many times. The rearrangement joins TRBV24-1 to TRBJ2-5; weak D call: TRBD1 (7 bases). V shed 5 bases and J shed 5 bases, with 20 bases lying between them. The CDR3 has 16 amino acids. The germline V gene encodes CDR1 KGHDR and CDR2 SFDVKD. Here the CDR3 reads CATSAMGSGGIETQYF. The CDR3 DNA reads TGTGCCACCAGTGCCATGGGGTCAGGGGGGATCGAGACCCAGTACTTC.

This clonotype came up a few times. The chain is built from TRBV5-4 and TRBJ2-7, with unresolved D. The CDR3 sequence is 14 residues long. Per the germline V gene, CDR1 is SGHNT and CDR2 is YYREEE (reference sequence). V was clipped by 2 bases and J by 3 bases, with 12 bases between them. CDR3 in DNA: TGTGCCAGCAGCTTAGAATATCGGAGCTACGAGCAGTACTTC. Translated: CASSLEYRSYEQYF.

This clonotype was seen ten or more times. This sequence joins TRBV5-1 and TRBJ2-3, with D tentatively TRBD2 (5 bases). Germline V gives CDR1 SGHRS, CDR2 YFSETQ. Trimming took 2 bases from V and 2 from J, leaving 9 bases between them. This CDR3 comprises 14 residues. The CDR3, as DNA: TGCGCCAGCAGCTTCTCGGAGGCCACAGATACGCAGTATTTT. Translation: CASSFSEATDTQYF.

This clonotype was found many times. The chain links TRBV5-1 to TRBJ1-4; tentative D call: TRBD1 (6 bases). V lost 4 bases to trimming and J lost 3 bases, with 16 bases between them. CDR1 SGHRS and CDR2 YFSETQ come from the germline V gene. CDR3 length equals 16 residues. The CDR3 sequence: CASSQGTASSNEKLFF. Here the CDR3 DNA reads TGCGCCAGCAGCCAGGGGACCGCTTCTTCTAATGAAAAACTGTTTTTT.

Of note for this clonotype: A much larger clone differs by one base, so this may be a read error. V usage is TRBV4-3 and J usage is TRBJ2-3; TRBD2 matches 11 bases. The junction had 1 base not matched to a gene; V was cut back by 1 base and J by 4 bases. This CDR3 spans 15 amino acids. CDR1 is LGHNA, CDR2 YSLEER, per germline. The CDR3 here is CASSQGLAGPDTQYF. The CDR3 region has the DNA TGCGCCAGCAGCCAAGGACTAGCGGGACCAGATACGCAGTATTTT.

This clonotype has a count of ten or more. The chain uses TRBV7-3 and TRBJ2-1, with 9 bases matching TRBD2. This CDR3 is 16 amino acids long. V shed 4 bases, J shed 6 bases, and the junction held 10 bases outside the gene matches. Per germline, CDR1 SGHTA and CDR2 FQGTGA. The CDR3 DNA is TGTGCCAGCAGCTCGTACGGGACTAGCTACCTCAATGAGCAGTTCTTC. Amino acid sequence: CASSSYGTSYLNEQFF. Full variable domain (remainder filled in from reference TRBV7-3 and TRBJ2-1): GAGVSQTPSNKVTEKGKYVELRCDPISGHTALYWYRQSLGQGPEFLIYFQGTGAADDSGLPNDRFFAVRPEGSVSTLKIQRTERGDSAVYLCASSSYGTSYLNEQFFGPGTRLTVL.

This clonotype was recorded at least ten times. The rearrangement joins TRBV20-1 to TRBJ2-1, with D perhaps matching TRBD2 (6 bases). CDR1 and CDR2 from the germline V gene are DFQATT and SNEGSKA (reference sequence). The ends were cut back, 7 bases at V and 5 bases at J, with 12 bases in the middle. The CDR3 length is 12 residues. The CDR3: CSVRGRDNEQFF. As DNA, the CDR3 is TGCAGTGTGCGGGGCCGCGACAATGAGCAGTTCTTC.

This clonotype was recorded many times. This chain joins TRBV24-1 and TRBJ2-3; D is uncertain. The germline gives CDR1 KGHDR, CDR2 SFDVKD. The CDR3 sequence is 11 residues long. Trimming removed 9 bases at V and 2 bases at J, with 5 bases between. CDR3 nucleotide sequence: TGTGCCACCGCATTCACAGATACGCAGTATTTT. Protein sequence: CATAFTDTQYF.

In its sample, this clonotype was seen many times. The J gene is TRBJ2-3, the V gene TRBV29-1; unclear D gene. This CDR3 spans 11 amino acids. CDR1 is SQVTM and CDR2 is ANQGSEA in the germline V gene. The V and J ends lost 6 bases and 0 bases respectively, with 4 bases between them. Here the CDR3 reads CSVGSTDTQYF. DNA for the CDR3: TGCAGCGTCGGGAGCACAGATACGCAGTATTTT.

This clonotype was seen many times. Here the CDR3 DNA reads TGCGCCAGCAGCTTGAGCATACTAGCGCAAATCAGCACAGATACGCAGTATTTT. It codes for CASSLSILAQISTDTQYF. The chain has TRBV5-1 and TRBJ2-3; 7 nucleotides match TRBD2. Germline loops: CDR1 SGHRS, CDR2 YFSETQ. V was pared by 1 base and J by 0 bases, with 11 bases of the junction left unmatched. The CDR3 runs 18 residues. Combining the CDR3 with reference TRBV5-1 and TRBJ2-3 gives the whole variable domain KAGVTQTPRYLIKTRGQQVTLSCSPISGHRSVSWYQQTPGQGLQFLFEYFSETQRNKGNFPGRFSGRQFSNSRSEMNVSTLELGDSALYLCASSLSILAQISTDTQYFGPGTRLTVL.

In this sample, this clonotype is medium-sized. The chain has TRBV12-3 or TRBV12-4 and TRBJ1-2, with D unresolved. This CDR3 spans 12 amino acids. Trimming pared 3 bases from V and 6 bases from J, leaving 8 bases between. Here the CDR3 reads CASSFETNGYTF. CDR3 nucleotide sequence: TGTGCCAGCAGTTTCGAGACTAATGGCTACACCTTC.

This clonotype was detected many times. The chain combines TRBV5-1 with TRBJ2-1, with 10 bases identical to TRBD2. CDR1 and CDR2 (germline): SGHRS, YFSETQ. This CDR3 comprises 16 residues. The junction had 8 bases not matched to a gene; V was cut back by 2 bases and J by 6 bases. The CDR3 region has the DNA TGCGCCAGCAGCTTAGGTCAAACTAGCGGGGCCAATGAGCAGTTCTTC. Residues: CASSLGQTSGANEQFF.

This clonotype was found many times. V gene TRBV19 combines with J gene TRBJ2-7, with 7 bases aligning to TRBD1. The CDR3 spans 15 residues. CDR1 is LNHDA, CDR2 SQIVND, per germline (reference sequence). The ends lost 4 bases at V and 1 base at J; junction bases unmatched: 7. The CDR3 DNA sequence: TGTGCCAGTAGTAACGACAGGGTAGGGTCCTACGAGCAGTACTTC. It specifies CASSNDRVGSYEQYF.

In its sample, this clonotype was seen many times. The chain uses TRBV4-1 and TRBJ1-5; D is uncertain. The CDR3 spans 17 residues. V was shortened by 1 base and J by 0 bases, with 13 bases between the two germline ends. The germline CDR1 and CDR2 sequences are MGHRA and YSYEKL. CDR3 coding DNA: TGCGCCAGCAGCCAAGGGTCGGGCCCGAATAGCAATCAGCCCCAGCATTTT. This codes for CASSQGSGPNSNQPQHF.

The chain employs TRBV4-1 and TRBJ2-6; the D gene could be TRBD1 or TRBD2 (5 bases each). Trimming removed 1 base at V and 4 bases at J, with 14 bases between. The CDR3 is 17 amino acids. Germline-derived CDR1 and CDR2 are MGHRA and YSYEKL. For the CDR3, the DNA is TGCGCCAGCAGCCAAGTGGGACCGCGCGCGGGGGCCAACGTCCTGACTTTC. Its translation: CASSQVGPRAGANVLTF.

Ten or more counts support this clonotype. The chain has TRBV7-9 and TRBJ1-2; D remains ambiguous. Germline V CDR1 and CDR2: SEHNR, FQNEAQ (reference sequence). V lost 3 bases and J 6 bases, leaving 11 bases between the germline ends. The CDR3 loop spans 13 amino acids. The CDR3 bases are TGTGCCAGCAGCTTCATGGCACGAGATGGCTACACCTTC. Translation: CASSFMARDGYTF.

This clonotype appeared many times. The DNA for the CDR3 is TGTGCCAGCAGCTGGGGACAGGAGCAGTTCTTC. Amino acid sequence: CASSWGQEQFF. The V call is TRBV5-5, the J call TRBJ2-1; TRBD1 matches at 7 bases. This CDR3 is built from 11 residues. Germline V gene lookup returns CDR1 SGHKS and CDR2 YYEKEE (reference sequence). V trimming: 3 bases; J trimming: 10 bases; junction bases outside the gene matches: 1.

The sample holds many counts of this clonotype. The chain joins TRBV28 to TRBJ2-3; TRBD2 matches 10 bases. The CDR3 runs to 14 residues. V shed 8 bases and J 5 bases; nucleotides not matched to a gene: 7. Germline V gives CDR1 MDHEN, CDR2 SYDVKM. The CDR3 DNA reads as TGTGCCAGCGGAAGCGGGGGGGCCAGAGATACGCAGTATTTT. Translated: CASGSGGARDTQYF.